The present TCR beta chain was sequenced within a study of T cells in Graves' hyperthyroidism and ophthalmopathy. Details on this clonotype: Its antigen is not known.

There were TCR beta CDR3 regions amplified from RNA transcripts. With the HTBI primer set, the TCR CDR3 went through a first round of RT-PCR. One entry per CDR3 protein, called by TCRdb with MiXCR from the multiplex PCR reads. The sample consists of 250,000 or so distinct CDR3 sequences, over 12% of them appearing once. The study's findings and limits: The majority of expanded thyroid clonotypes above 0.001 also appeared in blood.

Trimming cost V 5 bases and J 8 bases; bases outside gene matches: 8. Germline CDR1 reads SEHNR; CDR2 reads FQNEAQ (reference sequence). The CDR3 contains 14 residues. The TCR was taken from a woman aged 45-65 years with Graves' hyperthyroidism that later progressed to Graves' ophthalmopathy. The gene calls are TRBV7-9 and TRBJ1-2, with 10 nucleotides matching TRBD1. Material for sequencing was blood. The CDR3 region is CASSATGTGDGYTF. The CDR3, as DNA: TGTGCCAGCAGCGCGACCGGGACAGGGGACGGCTACACCTTC.